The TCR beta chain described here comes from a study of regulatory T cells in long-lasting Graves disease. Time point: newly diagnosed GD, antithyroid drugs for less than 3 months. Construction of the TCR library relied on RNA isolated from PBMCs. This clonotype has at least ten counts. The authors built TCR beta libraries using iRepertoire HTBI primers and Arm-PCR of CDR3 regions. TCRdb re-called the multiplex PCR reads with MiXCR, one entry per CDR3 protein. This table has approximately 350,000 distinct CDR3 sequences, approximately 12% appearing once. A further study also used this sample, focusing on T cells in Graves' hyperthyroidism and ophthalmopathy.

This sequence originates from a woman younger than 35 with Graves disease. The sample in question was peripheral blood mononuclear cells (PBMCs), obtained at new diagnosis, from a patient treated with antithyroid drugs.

This CDR3 reads CASSPLARGFYEQYF. The CDR3 nucleotides are TGTGCCAGCAGTCCCCTTGCCCGAGGGTTCTACGAGCAGTACTTC. V and J are TRBV12-3 or TRBV12-4 and TRBJ2-7; D is perhaps TRBD2 (5 bases). The CDR3 consists of 15 residues. V dropped 5 bases and J dropped 3 bases, with 17 bases sitting between them.